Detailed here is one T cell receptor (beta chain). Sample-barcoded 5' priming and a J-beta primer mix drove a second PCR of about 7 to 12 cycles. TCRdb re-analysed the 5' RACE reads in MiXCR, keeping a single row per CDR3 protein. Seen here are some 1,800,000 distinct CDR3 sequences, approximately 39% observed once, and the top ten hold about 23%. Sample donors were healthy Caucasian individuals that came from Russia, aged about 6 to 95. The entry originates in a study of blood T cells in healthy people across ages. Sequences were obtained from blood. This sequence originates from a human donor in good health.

In nucleotides, the CDR3 is TGTGCCAGCAGCTTATTTGCCCCGGGGGGCACCAATTCACCCCTCCACTTT. This translates into CASSLFAPGGTNSPLHF. The rearrangement links TRBV7-2 to TRBJ1-6; D is perhaps TRBD1 (6 bases). In germline, CDR1 is SGHTA, CDR2 FQGNSA. The CDR3 contains 17 residues. V was pared by 2 bases and J by 7 bases, with 18 bases between.